The 11 T cell receptor beta chains reported below all come from one sample, sequenced in a study of early T cells in non-severe SARS-CoV-2 infection. TCRdb used MiXCR to reprocess the 5' RACE reads, holding one entry per CDR3 protein. The sample shows tens of thousands of distinct CDR3 sequences, approximately 9.9% of them seen only once. Input material: whole blood. These receptors all come from an adult who was a healthcare worker with PCR-confirmed SARS-CoV-2 infection or an uninfected control (not recorded which).

At least ten counts were recorded for this clonotype. The V and J genes are TRBV4-1 and TRBJ2-2; 8 nucleotides agree with TRBD2. This CDR3 contains 14 residues. The V gene's germline CDR1 is MGHRA and CDR2 YSYEKL. V lost 5 bases to trimming and J lost 8 bases; unmatched junction nucleotides: 7. CDR3 DNA: TGCGCCAGCAGCTATCCCCCGGGAGGGGGGGAGCTGTTTTTT. Encoded protein: CASSYPPGGGELFF.

This clonotype has only a few counts. This chain's CDR3 is CSVGNGNQPQHF. CDR3 DNA: TGCAGCGTTGGGAATGGCAATCAGCCCCAGCATTTT. V gene TRBV29-1 combines with J gene TRBJ1-5; no firm D call. CDR1 SQVTM and CDR2 ANQGSEA come from the germline V gene. The CDR3 loop spans 12 amino acids. V lost 4 bases, J lost 2 bases, and 6 bases lay in between.

This clonotype was recorded a few times. The V call is TRBV20-1, the J call TRBJ1-6, with TRBD1 matching over 7 bases. The CDR3 length is 15 residues. V shed 4 bases and J 3 bases; nucleotides not matched to a gene: 6. The germline gives CDR1 DFQATT, CDR2 SNEGSKA (reference sequence). The CDR3 protein is CSAMRRDSYNSPLHF. The CDR3, as DNA: TGCAGTGCTATGCGTCGGGACAGCTATAATTCACCCCTCCACTTT.

The chain combines TRBV11-3 with TRBJ1-1; perhaps TRBD1 as D (6 bases). V lost 1 base to trimming and J lost 6 bases, with 12 bases between them. Germline loops: CDR1 SGHNT, CDR2 YENEEA. The length of the CDR3 is 14 residues. DNA of the CDR3: TGTGCCAGCAGCTTAGGAGGGGACAACGCTGAAGCTTTCTTT. Translated, it gives CASSLGGDNAEAFF.

This clonotype has just a few counts. This CDR3 is CASSSTSGVETQYF. The CDR3 coding sequence is TGTGCCAGCAGCTCGACTAGCGGGGTAGAGACCCAGTACTTC. The chain uses TRBV7-9 and TRBJ2-5; 11 bases map to TRBD2. V was clipped by 4 bases and J by 4 bases; unmatched bases: 2. CDR3 size: 14 residues. Germline CDR1 SEHNR, CDR2 FQNEAQ (reference sequence).

This clonotype has only a few counts. J is TRBJ1-5 and V is TRBV6-5, with D tentatively TRBD1 (5 bases). V lost 8 bases to trimming and J lost 5 bases, with 7 bases between them. The CDR3 is made up of 11 amino acids. CDR1 is MNHEY and CDR2 is SVGAGI in the germline V gene. The CDR3 region has the DNA TGTGCCAGCGGGGGGGATCAGCCCCAGCATTTT. Its translation is CASGGDQPQHF.

This chain joins TRBV30 and TRBJ2-7; D possibly corresponds to TRBD1 (6 bases). Trimming took off 4 bases at V and 3 bases at J, with 16 bases between the two ends. This CDR3 is built from 14 residues. CDR1 and CDR2 from the germline V gene are GTSNPN and SVGIG (reference sequence). The CDR3 region is CAWTKDSRDYEQYF. The CDR3 DNA reads as TGTGCCTGGACCAAGGACAGCAGGGACTACGAGCAGTACTTC.

The chain joins TRBV19 to TRBJ2-2; no definite D call. Trimming cost V 9 bases and J 10 bases, with 18 bases left between them. Germline lookup yields CDR1 LNHDA and CDR2 SQIVND (reference sequence). The CDR3 is 13 residues long. CDR3 nucleotides: TGTGCCAGAAGTCCCTATAGTTCCGAGGAGCTGTTTTTT. It codes for CARSPYSSEELFF.

The CDR3: CASSRSGTRNTQYF. DNA of the CDR3: TGTGCCAGCAGTCGTTCCGGGACTAGGAATACGCAGTATTTT. This chain connects TRBV12-3 or TRBV12-4 to TRBJ2-3; 8 bases are a match to TRBD2. V shed 5 bases, J shed 7 bases, and the junction held 8 bases outside the gene matches. CDR3 length: 14 residues.

The J gene is TRBJ1-2, the V gene TRBV7-2, with a possible D match to TRBD1 (6 bases). V was clipped by 4 bases and J by 5 bases, with 8 bases between them. Germline CDR1 SGHTA, CDR2 FQGNSA. This CDR3 region has 12 residues. DNA of the CDR3: TGTGCCAGCAGCTCAGGGACATATGGCTACACCTTC. It encodes CASSSGTYGYTF.

The V and J genes are TRBV12-3 or TRBV12-4 and TRBJ1-1; a weak D match, TRBD1 (5 bases). Trimming removed 8 bases from V and 4 bases from J, with 14 bases in between. The CDR3 has 13 residues. The CDR3 here is CASGGLGSTEAFF. In nucleotides, the CDR3 is TGTGCCAGCGGGGGACTGGGGAGCACTGAAGCTTTCTTT.